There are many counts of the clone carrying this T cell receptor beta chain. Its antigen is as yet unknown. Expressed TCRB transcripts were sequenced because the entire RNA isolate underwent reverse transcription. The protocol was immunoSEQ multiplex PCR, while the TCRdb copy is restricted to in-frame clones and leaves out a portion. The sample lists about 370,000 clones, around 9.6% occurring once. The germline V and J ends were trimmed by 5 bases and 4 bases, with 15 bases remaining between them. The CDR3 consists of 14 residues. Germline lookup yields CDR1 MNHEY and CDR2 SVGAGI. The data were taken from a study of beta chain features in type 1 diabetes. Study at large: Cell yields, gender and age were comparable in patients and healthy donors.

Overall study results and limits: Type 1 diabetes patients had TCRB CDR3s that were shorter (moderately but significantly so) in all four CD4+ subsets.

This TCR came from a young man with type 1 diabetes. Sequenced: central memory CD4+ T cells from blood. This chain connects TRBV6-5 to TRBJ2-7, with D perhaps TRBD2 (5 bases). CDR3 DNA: TGTGCCAGCAGTCCTCCAGCGCGGAGGTACGAGCAGTACTTC. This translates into CASSPPARRYEQYF.